A selection of T cell receptor beta chains follows, all from one sample in a study of cytomegalovirus exposure and HLA in healthy donors. Assay used: immunoSEQ multiplex PCR; TCRdb lists only in-frame clones, some missing. The table lists approximately 140,000 clones, roughly 87% of them singletons. The sample consisted of PBMCs. The receptors come from a woman aged 40 to 55 in good health and CMV-seronegative. The CDR3 runs from the conserved cysteine through the conserved F or W. A D gene is named only where the DNA matches it firmly. Size tells how often a clone was seen (once, few, many) or the class of an expanded clone, and some rows leave it out.

J gene | V gene | clone size | D gene | CDR3 protein | CDR3 DNA
TRBJ2-2 | TRBV4-3 | NA | NA | CASSQERGTGELFF | TGCGCCAGCAGCCAAGAGCGCGGAACCGGGGAGCTGTTTTTT
TRBJ2-5 | TRBV11-3 | NA | NA | CASSSDTEAAQYF | TGTGCCAGCAGCTCGGACACCGAGGCCGCCCAGTACTTC
TRBJ2-2 | TRBV11-2 | NA | NA | CASLPRGYTGELFF | TGTGCCAGCCTACCTCGGGGGTACACCGGGGAGCTGTTTTTT
TRBJ2-1 | TRBV29-1 | NA | NA | CSVERSWGDEQFF | TGCAGCGTTGAACGCAGTTGGGGGGATGAGCAGTTCTTC
TRBJ2-1 | TRBV7-9 | NA | NA | CASTLGGVNEQFF | TGTGCCAGCACCCTTGGAGGGGTGAATGAGCAGTTCTTC
TRBJ2-3 | TRBV7-2 | NA | TRBD2 | CASSSVLAGGPGSTDTQYF | TGTGCCAGCAGCTCAGTCCTGGCGGGAGGCCCCGGAAGCACAGATACGCAGTATTTT
TRBJ2-1 | TRBV5-5 | NA | TRBD2 | CASSLAGRVHNEQFF | TGTGCCAGCAGCTTGGCCGGGAGGGTCCACAATGAGCAGTTCTTC
TRBJ2-5 | TRBV5-4 | NA | TRBD2 | CASSVLGTSAETQYF | TGTGCCAGCAGCGTACTCGGGACTAGCGCAGAGACCCAGTACTTC
TRBJ2-5 | TRBV5-1 | NA | TRBD2 | CASSLAPKTGLAGQETQYF | TGCGCCAGCAGCTTGGCCCCCAAGACGGGACTAGCGGGGCAAGAGACCCAGTACTTC
TRBJ2-3 | TRBV12-2 | NA | NA | CASRFSRDRGVDTQYF | TGTGCAAGTCGCTTCTCCCGGGACAGGGGAGTAGATACGCAGTATTTT
TRBJ2-3 | TRBV5-1 | NA | NA | CASSLASGGGYTDTQYF | TGCGCCAGCAGCTTGGCTAGCGGAGGGGGGTATACAGATACGCAGTATTTT
TRBJ2-7 | TRBV5-1 | NA | TRBD2 | CASSITSVYEQYF | TGCGCCAGCAGCATCACTAGCGTCTACGAGCAGTACTTC
TRBJ2-5 | TRBV28 | NA | TRBD1 | CASSPRQGMQETQYF | TGTGCCAGCAGTCCCCGACAGGGAATGCAAGAGACCCAGTACTTC
TRBJ1-1 | TRBV6-5 | few | NA | CASSYSPLGITEAFF | TGTGCCAGCAGTTACTCCCCCTTGGGCATCACTGAAGCTTTCTTT
TRBJ2-5 | TRBV30 | once | TRBD1 | CAWTRQGLETQYF | TGTGCCTGGACACGACAGGGTCTTGAGACCCAGTACTTC
TRBJ1-5 | TRBV5-1 | NA | TRBD1 | CASSLGQGAHQPQHF | TGCGCCAGCAGCTTGGGACAGGGGGCGCATCAGCCCCAGCATTTT
TRBJ2-3 | TRBV2 | once | TRBD1 | CASRPGQGPDTQYF | TGTGCCAGCAGGCCGGGACAGGGACCAGATACGCAGTATTTT
TRBJ2-5 | TRBV29-1 | NA | TRBD1 | CSVESTGRGETQYF | TGCAGCGTTGAATCGACAGGGCGAGGGGAGACCCAGTACTTC
TRBJ1-6 | TRBV19 | NA | NA | CASSGDNSPLHF | TGTGCCAGTTCAGGGGATAATTCACCCCTCCACTTT
TRBJ1-1 | TRBV7-8 | NA | NA | CASSSRTQPMNTEAFF | TGTGCCAGCAGCTCTAGGACACAACCTATGAACACTGAAGCTTTCTTT
TRBJ2-1 | TRBV6-5 | NA | NA | CASSYGLAVNEQFF | TGTGCCAGCAGTTATGGTTTAGCAGTCAATGAGCAGTTCTTC
TRBJ2-1 | TRBV7-2 | NA | NA | CASSLQPPTSPQFF | TGTGCCAGCAGCTTACAACCCCCTACTAGCCCCCAGTTCTTC
TRBJ1-5 | TRBV5-6 | NA | NA | CASSLGAGAVNQPQHF | TGTGCCAGCAGCTTGGGGGCTGGGGCAGTCAATCAGCCCCAGCATTTT
TRBJ2-2 | TRBV13 | NA | TRBD1 | CASSPPWPGGKAGELFF | TGTGCCAGCAGCCCACCGTGGCCAGGGGGTAAGGCCGGGGAGCTGTTTTTT
TRBJ2-1 | TRBV15 | NA | NA | CATSRAPGSGGSNEQFF | TGTGCCACCAGCAGAGCCCCCGGTAGCGGAGGGTCCAATGAGCAGTTCTTC
TRBJ2-3 | TRBV7-2 | few | NA | CASSLSDTQYF | TGTGCCAGCAGCTTATCTGATACGCAGTATTTT
TRBJ2-2 | TRBV11-3 | NA | TRBD2 | CASKRRSGISGELFF | TGTGCCAGCAAGCGGCGTAGCGGGATCTCCGGGGAGCTGTTTTTT
TRBJ1-2 | TRBV21-1 | NA | NA | CASSKPGWSTF | TGTGCCAGCAGCAAACCAGGGTGGTCAACCTTC
TRBJ2-2 | TRBV25-1 | few | TRBD1 | CASSDETGRVSPAGELFF | TGTGCCAGCAGTGACGAGACAGGGCGCGTGTCTCCGGCCGGGGAGCTGTTTTTT
TRBJ1-2 | TRBV5-8 | NA | TRBD1 | CASSLYPGQRTAGYTF | TGTGCCAGCAGCTTATACCCGGGACAGCGGACGGCTGGCTACACCTTC
TRBJ2-2 | TRBV30 | NA | NA | CAWSATGRELFF | TGTGCCTGGAGTGCTACAGGGCGGGAGCTGTTTTTT
TRBJ1-2 | TRBV6-5 | NA | TRBD1 | CASRGGKDYGYTF | TGTGCCAGCAGAGGGGGCAAAGACTATGGCTACACCTTC
TRBJ2-1 | TRBV4-3 | NA | TRBD2 | CASSQDLAGTSYCEQFF | TGCGCCAGCAGCCAAGACCTAGCGGGAACGTCCTATTGTGAGCAGTTCTTC
TRBJ2-5 | TRBV7-9 | once | TRBD1 | CSSSRQGETQYF | TGTTCCAGCAGTCGACAGGGAGAGACCCAGTACTTC
TRBJ2-1 | TRBV5-4 | NA | TRBD1 | CASSLVTGFLNEQFF | TGTGCCAGCAGCTTGGTGACAGGGTTTCTCAATGAGCAGTTCTTC
TRBJ2-3 | TRBV7-7 | NA | NA | CASSPGWTSTDTQYF | TGTGCCAGCAGCCCCGGATGGACTAGCACAGATACGCAGTATTTT
TRBJ2-7 | TRBV6-6 | NA | NA | CASSSTVPNPYEQYF | TGTGCCAGCAGTTCTACTGTCCCGAACCCCTACGAGCAGTACTTC
TRBJ1-4 | TRBV12-2 | NA | NA | CASRINRYQGRNEKLFF | TGTGCAAGTCGCATCAATAGGTACCAGGGGCGGAATGAAAAACTGTTTTTT
TRBJ2-1 | TRBV4-1 | NA | TRBD2 | CASSQAGLGNKQFF | TGCGCCAGCAGCCAAGCCGGACTAGGTAATAAGCAGTTCTTC
TRBJ1-5 | TRBV9 | NA | NA | CASSVAGSNQPQHF | TGTGCCAGCAGCGTAGCAGGCAGCAATCAGCCCCAGCATTTT
TRBJ2-1 | TRBV7-9 | NA | TRBD1 | CASSPPQPQQGEQFF | TGTGCCAGCAGCCCCCCCCAACCGCAACAGGGGGAGCAGTTCTTC
TRBJ2-4 | TRBV5-8 | NA | NA | CASSFRVNIQYF | TGTGCCAGCAGCTTCAGGGTGAACATTCAGTACTTC
TRBJ1-1 | TRBV28 | few | NA | CASSPRGTEAFF | TGTGCCAGCAGTCCCCGCGGCACTGAAGCTTTCTTT